The 30 T cell receptor beta chains below all came from one sample that was sequenced in a study of T cell clonality in common variable immunodeficiency (dated by TCRdb to about 2015). Broader findings and caveats from the paper: CVID TCRbeta sequences were reported to have fewer deletions and N-nucleotide insertions and to lack highly modified clones with 13 or more V deletions.

These receptors have no known antigen. The library was prepared using the immunoSEQ multiplex PCR assay. Sourced from immuneACCESS, this table was stored by TCRdb with only in-frame sequences that have V and J called. A share of the clones is absent; for the studies checked, an unresolved V gene accounts for under half, and the remainder has no known explanation. The table records approximately 20,000 clones for this sample, and not one of them appears only once. The top ten clonotypes cover approximately 2.4% of the sample. The sequenced material came from peripheral blood mononuclear cells. All receptors come from a human donor with common variable immunodeficiency.

In its sample, this clone ranks as medium-sized. The read stops 3 residues short of the end of the CDR3; the missing end is completed from the germline J gene. This chain links TRBV5-1 with TRBJ2-1; 9 bases are shared with TRBD1. Trimming at V came to 0 bases and at J to 8 bases, leaving 6 bases not matched to a gene. The germline V gene has CDR1 SGHRS and CDR2 YFSETQ. The CDR3 has 15 amino acids. The sequenced CDR3 bases are TGCGCCAGCAGCTTGGCCCGACAGGGGGGGGATGAG. It is translated as CASSLARQGGDE. From start to end, the CDR3 is CASSLARQGGDEQFF.

As concerns this clone: Read data end 3 residues before the CDR3 end; the end is taken from the germline J gene. V gene TRBV2 combines with J gene TRBJ2-1, with 13 positions matching TRBD2. Trimming took 9 bases from V and 9 from J; bases not matched to a gene: 8. From germline, CDR1 is SNHLY and CDR2 FYNNEI. The CDR3 covers 14 residues. Incomplete CDR3 DNA: TGTGCCAGGACGGGACTAGCGGGAAGGGGTGAG. It codes for CARTGLAGRGE. The whole CDR3 region reads CARTGLAGRGEQFF.

This clone was detected ten times or more. The sequence runs out 3 residues before the end of the CDR3; the remainder is reconstructed from the germline J gene. The chain has TRBV5-1 and TRBJ2-7, with 7 bases aligning to TRBD1. The J segment lost 1 base and the V segment lost 0 bases, leaving 10 bases of the junction unmatched. Looked up from germline, CDR1 is SGHRS and CDR2 is YFSETQ. This CDR3 region has 17 residues. CDR3 DNA (partial): TGCGCCAGCAGCTTGGCCATACTGGGACAGAAATCCTACGAG. It yields the protein CASSLAILGQKSYE. The full CDR3 is CASSLAILGQKSYEQYF.

This clone came up many times. Read sequence stops 3 residues before the CDR3 end, and the germline J gene provides the missing end. V gene TRBV6-2 or TRBV6-3 combines with J gene TRBJ2-2; D possibly matches TRBD1 or TRBD2 (5 bases each). Germline CDR1 and CDR2: MNHEY and SVGEGT. Trimming took off 6 bases at V and 2 bases at J, with 13 bases between the two ends. The CDR3 contains 15 residues. CDR3 DNA, as far as it was read: TGTGCCAGCAGCAGAGGGGTCCTTAACACCGGGGAG. Its translation: CASSRGVLNTGE. The whole CDR3 region reads CASSRGVLNTGELFF.

This clone came up many times. The read falls 3 residues short of the CDR3 end, and the missing part is taken from the germline J gene. The chain uses TRBV14 and TRBJ1-1, with TRBD1 matching 8 bases. The CDR3 covers 16 residues. Germline V gives CDR1 SGHDN, CDR2 FVKESK. V gave up 7 bases and J gave up 6 bases; unmatched junction bases: 16. The CDR3: CASTTAGGVMGAEAFF. The part of the CDR3 DNA that was read is TGTGCCAGCACCACGGCAGGGGGCGTCATGGGCGCTGAA.

This clone was picked up many times. The DNA ends 3 residues before the CDR3 does, and the rest of the CDR3 is filled in from the germline J gene. The chain joins TRBV2 to TRBJ1-1, with D possibly being TRBD1 (5 bases). The V end was cut by 4 bases, the J end by 5 bases, with 11 bases between. Germline V gene sequence: CDR1 SNHLY, CDR2 FYNNEI. CDR3 length: 13 residues. CDR3 DNA, as far as it was read: TGTGCCAGCAGTGGACCTGGGGGGACTGAA. This sequence encodes CASSGPGGTE. The whole CDR3 is CASSGPGGTEAFF.

This clone has only a few counts. The read gets to within 3 residues of the CDR3 end, and the germline J gene fills in the rest. The chain joins TRBV30 to TRBJ2-1, with 8 bases lining up with TRBD1. Germline CDR1 and CDR2: GTSNPN and SVGIG (reference sequence). The trim removed 0 bases at V and 9 bases at J, leaving 10 bases unmatched. The CDR3 totals 15 residues. Incomplete CDR3 DNA: TGTGCCTGGAGTGTACTTGGACAGGGAAGAGGTGAG. Amino acids: CAWSVLGQGRGE. The full CDR3 protein is CAWSVLGQGRGEQFF. Drawing the rest from reference TRBV30 and TRBJ2-1, the complete variable domain is SQTIHQWPATLVQPVGSPLSLECTVEGTSNPNLYWYRQAAGRGLQLLFYSVGIGQISSEVPQNLSASRPQDRQFILSSKKLLLSDSGFYLCAWSVLGQGRGEQFFGPGTRLTVL.

This clone was seen only a few times. The read ends 3 residues early relative to the CDR3; the germline J gene fills the gap. The chain combines TRBV7-6 with TRBJ2-1, with 7 bases fitting TRBD2. Unmatched junction bases numbered 12, after V lost 8 bases and J lost 8 bases. The CDR3 length is 14 residues. Germline CDR1 and CDR2: SGHVS and FNYEAQ. CDR3 DNA, as far as it was read: TGTGCCAGCGCCTCGGGCGGGAGCAAATATGAG. Translating it yields CASASGGSKYE. The entire CDR3 protein is CASASGGSKYEQFF.

This clone was counted many times. From the germline J gene comes the end of the CDR3, since the read stops 3 residues before it. This chain links TRBV29-1 with TRBJ1-1; no clear D. The length of the CDR3 is 11 residues. Trimming stripped 4 bases from V and 4 bases from J, with 7 bases between. Germline V lookup: CDR1 SQVTM, CDR2 ANQGSEA. The CDR3 reads CSVVGLTEAFF. Incomplete CDR3 DNA: TGCAGCGTTGTAGGGCTCACTGAA.

Many counts were recorded for this clone. The read terminates 3 residues before the CDR3 end, so the remaining end is supplied by the germline J gene. The rearrangement uses TRBV20-1 and TRBJ2-7; tentative D call: TRBD2 (7 bases). Germline CDR1 reads DFQATT; CDR2 reads SNEGSKA (reference sequence). Trimming left V 0 bases short and J 5 bases short, with 20 bases between. The CDR3 sequence is 16 residues long. The CDR3 loop reads CSARDPARGGGNEQYF. Partial CDR3 DNA: TGCAGTGCTAGAGATCCCGCCAGGGGAGGGGGTAACGAG.

Regarding this clone: The CDR3 end is not reached by the read, which stops 3 residues before it; the germline J gene fills it in. The V call is TRBV30, the J call TRBJ1-1; 9 nucleotides agree with TRBD1. The J segment lost 3 bases and the V segment lost 5 bases, leaving 16 bases of the junction unmatched. The CDR3 has 17 amino acids. Germline V CDR1 and CDR2: GTSNPN, SVGIG (reference sequence). CDR3 sequence: CAWVPGQGLAGYTEAFF. The covered CDR3 bases are TGTGCCTGGGTCCCCGGACAGGGGCTTGCGGGGTACACTGAA.

This clone was recorded at least ten times. The CDR3 end is not reached by the read, which stops 3 residues before it; the germline J gene fills it in. The gene calls are TRBV10-3 and TRBJ1-3, with D unclear. Germline V gives CDR1 ENHRY, CDR2 SYGVKD. This CDR3 comprises 16 residues. V lost 0 bases, J lost 0 bases, and 9 bases lay in between. CDR3 sequence: CAISESGKASGNTIYF. The CDR3 DNA, read in part, is TGTGCCATCAGTGAGTCGGGCAAAGCCTCTGGAAACACC.

There are many counts of this clone. The CDR3 end is not reached by the read, which stops 3 residues before it; the germline J gene fills it in. The chain combines TRBV20-1 with TRBJ2-7; 11 bases are shared with TRBD2. The CDR3 contains 14 residues. Germline lookup yields CDR1 DFQATT and CDR2 SNEGSKA (reference sequence). Losses at the gene ends were 7 bases for V and 4 bases for J; bases not matched to a gene: 9. Incomplete CDR3 DNA: TGCAGTGGCGCATTTAGCGGGAGGGGTTACGAG. Translated: CSGAFSGRGYE. The full CDR3 protein reads CSGAFSGRGYEQYF.

There are a few counts of this clone. Sequencing ends 3 residues short of the CDR3 end; the germline J gene provides the rest. The genes are TRBV10-2 and TRBJ2-7; 9 nucleotides line up with TRBD1. CDR1 is WSHSY and CDR2 is SAAADI in the germline V gene. The CDR3 has 13 amino acids. J was trimmed by 2 bases and V by 7 bases; bases with no gene match: 3. The sequenced CDR3 bases are TGCGCCAGCACGTGGGACAGGGCCTACGAG. Its protein is CASTWDRAYE. The entire CDR3 protein is CASTWDRAYEQYF.

This clone has ten or more counts. An end of the junction does not agree with germline; a read error may underlie this. The CDR3 goes on 3 residues after the read ends, and that part is filled in from the germline J gene. The V gene is TRBV5-1, the J gene TRBJ2-2; the D is unclear. The CDR3 loop spans 14 amino acids. The V gene's germline CDR1 is SGHRS and CDR2 YFSETQ. The CDR3 sequence is CASSLARNPGELFF. Partial CDR3 DNA: TGCGCCAGCAGCTTGGCCAGGAACCCCGGGGAG.

This clone was seen repeatedly, ten times or more. The read comes to an end 3 residues before the CDR3 does, leaving the germline J gene to fill in the end. The chain is built from TRBV6-2 or TRBV6-3 and TRBJ1-1; D perhaps matches TRBD1 (5 bases). Trimming removed 6 bases from V and 1 base from J, with 9 bases in between. This CDR3 comprises 13 residues. Per the germline V gene, CDR1 is MNHEY and CDR2 is SVGEGT. The DNA read from the CDR3 is TGTGCCAGCAGACCCACAGGGAACACTGAA. This gives the protein CASRPTGNTE. The full CDR3 protein is CASRPTGNTEAFF.

This clone showed up many times. Coverage ceases 3 residues before the CDR3 finishes, and the germline J gene fills in the end. V usage is TRBV7-8 and J usage is TRBJ1-5; the match to TRBD1 covers 7 bases. J lost 3 bases, V lost 5 bases, and 10 bases had no gene match. This CDR3 spans 16 amino acids. Germline V gene sequence: CDR1 SGHVS, CDR2 FQNEAQ. Here the CDR3 reads CASSLKRQGNNQPQHF. The CDR3 bases that were read are TGTGCCAGCAGCCTCAAACGACAGGGTAACAATCAGCCC.

This clone ranks as medium-sized. The CDR3 end lies 3 residues beyond the end of the read and is filled in from the germline J gene. This chain connects TRBV2 to TRBJ2-1, with unresolved D. V lost 7 bases and J lost 3, with 10 bases in between. The V gene's germline CDR1 is SNHLY and CDR2 FYNNEI. This CDR3 region has 13 residues. CDR3 amino acids: CASKVSVYNEQFF. The CDR3 bases that were read are TGTGCCAGCAAGGTGTCTGTCTACAATGAG. The variable domain in full, completed from reference TRBV2 and TRBJ2-1, reads EPEVTQTPSHQVTQMGQEVILRCVPISNHLYFYWYRQILGQKVEFLVSFYNNEISEKSEIFDDQFSVERPDGSNFTLKIRSTKLEDSAMYFCASKVSVYNEQFFGPGTRLTVL.

This clone was counted at least ten times. CDR3 DNA, as far as it was read: TGCAGTGCTAGAGAGACAGGGGTGGGTCAGCCC. Protein product: CSARETGVGQP. The whole CDR3 sequence is CSARETGVGQPQHF. The V gene is TRBV20-1, the J gene TRBJ1-5; TRBD1 agrees at 8 bases. The read terminates 3 residues ahead of where the CDR3 ends, so the germline J gene completes it. V trimming: 0 bases; J trimming: 6 bases; junction bases outside the gene matches: 4. This CDR3 spans 14 amino acids. CDR1 is DFQATT and CDR2 is SNEGSKA in the germline V gene (reference sequence).

Note on this clone: The CDR3 end lies 3 residues beyond the end of the read and is filled in from the germline J gene. The chain carries TRBV2 and TRBJ1-5, with a weak D call TRBD1 (5 bases). The V end lost 6 bases, the J end lost 3 bases, and 15 bases lay between the germline ends. The CDR3 runs to 15 residues. Germline values: CDR1 SNHLY, CDR2 FYNNEI. CDR3 loop: CASRAGTVLNQPQHF. The sequenced CDR3 bases are TGTGCCAGCAGAGCCGGGACTGTTCTCAATCAGCCC.

This clone was picked up many times. The sequenced fragment ends 3 residues before the CDR3 boundary, so the rest is inferred from the germline J gene. The chain links TRBV5-1 to TRBJ2-5; 7 bases are a match to TRBD1. V gave up 0 bases and J gave up 5 bases; unmatched junction bases: 10. This CDR3 spans 16 amino acids. Looked up from germline, CDR1 is SGHRS and CDR2 is YFSETQ. The sequenced CDR3 bases are TGCGCCAGCAGCTTGGGAGGGACAGCGTCCTGGGAGACC. Protein sequence: CASSLGGTASWET. The full CDR3 reads CASSLGGTASWETQYF.

This clone has ten or more counts. The read terminates 3 residues ahead of where the CDR3 ends, so the germline J gene completes it. This rearrangement joins TRBV19 to TRBJ2-1; a weak D match, TRBD2 (6 bases). This CDR3 has 15 residues. Germline V gene lookup returns CDR1 LNHDA and CDR2 SQIVND (reference sequence). V was clipped by 0 bases and J by 6 bases, with 12 bases between them. The covered CDR3 bases are TGTGCCAGTAGTATAGAACCTAGCGTGGGCAATGAG. Translation: CASSIEPSVGNE. The CDR3 in its entirety is CASSIEPSVGNEQFF. The full variable domain, completed using reference TRBV19 and TRBJ2-1, is DGGITQSPKYLFRKEGQNVTLSCEQNLNHDAMYWYRQDPGQGLRLIYYSQIVNDFQKGDIAEGYSVSREKKESFPLTVTSAQKNPTAFYLCASSIEPSVGNEQFFGPGTRLTVL.

This clone was seen many times. The read stops 3 residues short of the end of the CDR3; the missing end is completed from the germline J gene. This sequence joins TRBV4-1 and TRBJ2-3; 8 bases agree with TRBD2. Germline V gene lookup returns CDR1 MGHRA and CDR2 YSYEKL. With V trimmed by 3 bases and J by 3 bases, 5 bases remained unmatched. There are 15 residues in the CDR3. CDR3 bases read: TGCGCCAGCAGCCACGCGGGAGGAGGGACAGATACG. Protein sequence: CASSHAGGGTDT. The whole CDR3 reads CASSHAGGGTDTQYF.

This clone was counted many times. The CDR3 end lies 3 residues beyond the end of the read and is filled in from the germline J gene. V and J are TRBV19 and TRBJ1-4; D may be TRBD1 (6 bases). Per the germline V gene, CDR1 is LNHDA and CDR2 is SQIVND (reference sequence). The CDR3 contains 16 residues. Trimming took 1 base from V and 0 from J, leaving 9 bases between them. The part of the CDR3 DNA that was read is TGTGCCAGTAGTATAGTTGCAGGGGCAACTAATGAAAAA. Translation: CASSIVAGATNEK. In full, the CDR3 reads CASSIVAGATNEKLFF.

This clone was detected a few times. Read coverage stops 3 residues before the CDR3 terminus; the germline J gene supplies the remainder. The J gene is TRBJ1-2, the V gene TRBV2; TRBD1 might be the D (6 bases). CDR3 length equals 11 residues. V gave up 8 bases and J gave up 6 bases, with 10 bases separating them. Germline V gene sequence: CDR1 SNHLY, CDR2 FYNNEI. The covered CDR3 bases are TGTGCCAGCTCGGGACACCATGGC. As protein: CASSGHHG. The full CDR3 is CASSGHHGYTF.

Many counts were recorded for this clone. The read finishes 3 residues shy of the CDR3 end, and the germline J gene is used to complete it. This chain joins TRBV20-1 and TRBJ2-7; 7 positions agree with TRBD2. The CDR3 runs 15 residues. V dropped 6 bases and J dropped 1; count of bases not matched to a gene: 12. Germline V CDR1 and CDR2: DFQATT, SNEGSKA (reference sequence). The sequenced CDR3 bases are TGCAGTGCCCAACCGAGCGGGGTCCCTTCCTACGAG. Translation: CSAQPSGVPSYE. The CDR3 reads in full as CSAQPSGVPSYEQYF.

This clone was counted a few times. The CDR3 extends 3 residues past the end of the read, so its final part is completed from the germline J gene. V usage is TRBV30 and J usage is TRBJ2-1; 12 bases match TRBD2. The CDR3 extends over 16 amino acids. V lost 5 bases, J lost 2 bases, and 7 bases stayed unmatched. CDR1 is GTSNPN and CDR2 is SVGIG in the germline V gene (reference sequence). The CDR3 sequence is CAWGPRLAGAYNEQFF. Partial CDR3 DNA: TGTGCCTGGGGTCCCCGACTAGCGGGAGCCTACAATGAG.

At least ten counts were recorded for this clone. With the read ending 3 residues before the CDR3 end, the germline J gene is used to fill in that end. The rearrangement links TRBV19 to TRBJ1-2; 8 nucleotides align to TRBD1. Germline V gives CDR1 LNHDA, CDR2 SQIVND (reference sequence). The CDR3 extends over 13 amino acids. The junction had 1 base not matched to a gene; V was cut back by 6 bases and J by 1 base. CDR3 amino acids: CASRDRVNYGYTF. The CDR3 bases that were read are TGTGCCAGTAGGGACAGGGTTAACTATGGC.

The sample holds many counts of this clone. The read terminates 3 residues before the CDR3 end, so the remaining end is supplied by the germline J gene. J is TRBJ2-3 and V is TRBV5-1; 9 bases fit TRBD1. The germline V gene encodes CDR1 SGHRS and CDR2 YFSETQ. The junction had 5 bases not matched to a gene; V was cut back by 0 bases and J by 3 bases. CDR3 length equals 16 residues. The sequenced part of the CDR3 DNA is TGCGCCAGCAGCTTGGTTACAGGGGGCTTTACAGATACG. This codes for CASSLVTGGFTDT. The whole CDR3 protein reads CASSLVTGGFTDTQYF.

This clone was counted many times. The read gets to within 3 residues of the CDR3 end, and the germline J gene fills in the rest. V gene TRBV27 combines with J gene TRBJ2-1; the D gene is possibly TRBD2 (6 bases). Trimming cost V 5 bases and J 4 bases, with 18 bases left between them. CDR3 size: 16 residues. Germline V lookup: CDR1 MNHEY, CDR2 SMNVEV (reference sequence). Incomplete CDR3 DNA: TGTGCCAGCAGTCCCCTCCGGGACGGACTATACAATGAG. Amino acid sequence: CASSPLRDGLYNE. The CDR3 reads in full as CASSPLRDGLYNEQFF.